The clone carrying this TCR beta chain was observed a handful of times. The antigen is not known. These data come from a study of CD8 T cells in ankylosing spondylitis. Study conclusions and caveats: What appeared characteristic of ankylosing spondylitis blood was a TCR beta motif of fewer than ten highly homologous variants.

Trimming left V 4 bases short and J 5 bases short, with 17 bases between. CDR1 and CDR2 from the germline V gene are SGHAT and FQNNGV. This CDR3 has 15 amino acids. TCRdb analysed the 5' RACE reads with MiXCR anew, one entry per CDR3 protein. The data contain roughly 220,000 distinct CDR3 sequences, approximately 20% of them singletons. The chain is built from TRBV11-2 and TRBJ2-5; D is unresolved. The sequence was obtained from a male donor with ankylosing spondylitis. Material for sequencing was blood, either unsorted or a sorted T cell fraction (not recorded which). The CDR3 is CASSSPSLQWETQYF. The DNA for the CDR3 is TGTGCCAGCAGCTCCCCATCCCTCCAGTGGGAGACCCAGTACTTC.